Presented here are 8 T cell receptor beta chains from one specimen sequenced in a study of response to subunit inactivated influenza vaccine. TCRdb fed the RT-PCR reads into MiXCR, producing one record per CDR3 protein. The sample lists roughly 290,000 distinct CDR3 sequences, around a fifth occurring once. This sample comprised PBMCs from blood, obtained less than 22 months after vaccination. These receptors were taken from a man aged 50 to 75 who received an inactivated influenza vaccine.

The V gene is TRBV20-1, the J gene TRBJ2-1; a possible D gene is TRBD2 (6 bases). V lost 3 bases and J 6 bases, leaving 12 bases between the germline ends. CDR1 and CDR2 from the germline V gene are DFQATT and SNEGSKA (reference sequence). The CDR3 sequence is 13 residues long. CDR3 sequence (DNA): TGCAGTGCTAGCCCTGGGGGAGGCAATGAGCAGTTCTTC. This codes for CSASPGGGNEQFF.

This clonotype was seen a handful of times. V gene TRBV29-1 combines with J gene TRBJ2-2; possible D gene TRBD1, 6 bases. Germline CDR1 reads SQVTM; CDR2 reads ANQGSEA. This CDR3 spans 13 amino acids. Trimming removed 5 bases from V and 4 bases from J, with 11 bases in between. CDR3: CSVKTGPTGELFF. CDR3 bases: TGCAGCGTTAAAACAGGGCCCACCGGGGAGCTGTTTTTT.

In the case of this clonotype: Just one base apart from a much larger clone, this may be a read error. The rearrangement uses TRBV5-1 and TRBJ1-1; D is unclear. Germline CDR1 SGHRS, CDR2 YFSETQ. The CDR3 runs to 12 residues. CDR3 sequence reads: CASSSGGTEALF. The CDR3 nucleotides are TGCGCCAGCAGCTCGGGAGGCACTGAAGCTTTATTT.

Only a few counts were recorded for this clonotype. The chain recombines TRBV15 with TRBJ2-1; 10 bases fit TRBD1. CDR3 length: 15 amino acids. From germline, CDR1 is LNHNV and CDR2 YYDKDF (reference sequence). V was clipped by 6 bases and J by 6 bases; unmatched bases: 8. Here the CDR3 reads CATSIPGQGSNEQFF. The CDR3 DNA reads TGTGCCACCAGTATTCCGGGACAGGGGAGCAATGAGCAGTTCTTC.

In this sample, this clonotype turned up a few times. The rearrangement links TRBV27 to TRBJ1-1, with D perhaps matching TRBD1 (5 bases). Trimming took off 1 base at V and 6 bases at J, with 15 bases between the two ends. This CDR3 region has 15 residues. CDR1 is MNHEY, CDR2 SMNVEV, per germline (reference sequence). CDR3 sequence reads: CASSLYGAGGPEAFF. CDR3 DNA sequence: TGTGCCAGCAGTTTATACGGGGCGGGAGGGCCTGAAGCTTTCTTT.

There are a few counts of this clonotype. CDR3 nucleotide sequence: TGTGCCAGCCCGGAGCGGGAGGCGAACACCGGGGAGCTGTTTTTT. This codes for CASPEREANTGELFF. The J gene is TRBJ2-2, the V gene TRBV18, with TRBD2 matching 9 bases. The J segment lost 0 bases and the V segment lost 8 bases, leaving 4 bases of the junction unmatched. The germline V gene encodes CDR1 KGHSH and CDR2 LQKENI. CDR3 length: 15 amino acids.

This chain uses TRBV20-1 with TRBJ2-5, with 12 bases that match TRBD2. With V trimmed by 4 bases and J by 3 bases, 6 bases remained unmatched. This CDR3 has 15 residues. The germline V gene has CDR1 DFQATT and CDR2 SNEGSKA (reference sequence). CDR3 protein: CSATRTSGNKETQYF. In nucleotides, the CDR3 is TGCAGTGCTACACGGACTAGCGGGAACAAAGAGACCCAGTACTTC.

This clonotype was detected only a few times. This chain links TRBV12-3 or TRBV12-4 with TRBJ2-7; tentative D call: TRBD1 (6 bases). Deletions cut 5 bases from V and 2 bases from J, with 10 bases between. This CDR3 spans 13 amino acids. Here the CDR3 DNA reads TGTGCCAGCAGTACAGGGTCCGCCTACGAGCAGTACTTC. Protein: CASSTGSAYEQYF.